A selection of T cell receptor beta chains follows, all from one sample in a study of blood T cell repertoires in COVID-19. Profiling relied on immunoSEQ multiplex PCR, and the TCRdb table lists in-frame clones only, not all of them. The repertoire holds 100,000 to 150,000 clones, with roughly 85% as singletons. Sequenced: peripheral blood. The receptor set was obtained from a man older than 75 with active or convalescent COVID-19. The CDR3 runs from the conserved cysteine through the conserved F or W. The order of the fields is clone size, J gene, D gene, V gene, CDR3 protein, CDR3 DNA. The D gene is left open where the match is weak. Only some rows state a clone size, as once, few, many or a class for expanded clones.

size: few
J: TRBJ2-1
D: TRBD2
V: TRBV27
CDR3: CASSELAGHNYNEQFF
DNA: TGTGCCAGCTCCGAGCTAGCGGGCCATAATTACAATGAGCAGTTCTTC

size: -
J: TRBJ2-1
D: TRBD2
V: TRBV6-5
CDR3: CASSRPPPGGNEQFF
DNA: TGTGCCAGCAGCCGTCCCCCCCCGGGAGGCAATGAGCAGTTCTTC

size: -
J: TRBJ2-6
D: -
V: TRBV15
CDR3: CATSRDPGFSGANVLTF
DNA: TGTGCCACCAGCAGAGACCCCGGGTTCTCTGGGGCCAACGTCCTGACTTTC

size: -
J: TRBJ2-7
D: -
V: TRBV2
CDR3: CASSEPPAGQQYF
DNA: TGTGCCAGCAGTGAACCCCCGGCAGGCCAGCAGTACTTC

size: -
J: TRBJ2-1
D: -
V: TRBV10-3
CDR3: CAISESTDPGEQFF
DNA: TGTGCCATCAGTGAGTCGACCGACCCAGGTGAGCAGTTCTTC

size: -
J: TRBJ2-1
D: -
V: TRBV12-3/TRBV12-4
CDR3: CASSLSIYNEQFF
DNA: TGTGCCAGCAGTTTAAGCATTTACAATGAGCAGTTCTTC

size: -
J: TRBJ1-1
D: TRBD1
V: TRBV29-1
CDR3: CSVQTGQAAFF
DNA: TGCAGCGTCCAGACAGGGCAGGCAGCTTTCTTT

size: once
J: TRBJ2-2
D: TRBD1
V: TRBV14
CDR3: CASRDRGRSNTGELFF
DNA: TGTGCCAGCAGGGACAGGGGTAGATCGAACACCGGGGAGCTGTTTTTT

size: once
J: TRBJ2-5
D: -
V: TRBV9
CDR3: CASSVSVFQETQYF
DNA: TGTGCCAGCAGCGTATCGGTTTTCCAAGAGACCCAGTACTTC

size: -
J: TRBJ2-5
D: TRBD1
V: TRBV3-1/TRBV3-2
CDR3: CASSHRTGGPTKYQETQYF
DNA: TGTGCCAGCAGCCATAGGACAGGGGGCCCCACCAAGTACCAAGAGACCCAGTACTTC

size: -
J: TRBJ2-5
D: TRBD2
V: TRBV6-5
CDR3: CASRGGGQETQYF
DNA: TGTGCCAGCAGGGGCGGGGGACAAGAGACCCAGTACTTC

size: few
J: TRBJ1-1
D: -
V: TRBV5-1
CDR3: CASSSTVNTEAFF
DNA: TGCGCCAGCAGCTCGACAGTGAACACTGAAGCTTTCTTT

size: -
J: TRBJ2-7
D: TRBD1
V: TRBV5-1
CDR3: CASSGGTGSFSYEQYF
DNA: TGCGCCAGCAGCGGCGGGACAGGGAGTTTTTCCTACGAGCAGTACTTC

size: few
J: TRBJ2-7
D: TRBD2
V: TRBV9
CDR3: CASSVLAGDSYEQYF
DNA: TGTGCCAGCAGCGTATTAGCGGGGGACTCCTACGAGCAGTACTTC

size: -
J: TRBJ2-1
D: -
V: TRBV15
CDR3: CATSSRLSAYNEQFF
DNA: TGTGCCACCAGCAGCAGACTCTCGGCCTACAATGAGCAGTTCTTC

size: -
J: TRBJ2-7
D: -
V: TRBV30
CDR3: CAWSVSPGEQYF
DNA: TGTGCCTGGAGTGTCTCCCCGGGGGAGCAGTACTTC

size: -
J: TRBJ1-6
D: -
V: TRBV7-9
CDR3: CASSLAGGPGNSPLHF
DNA: TGTGCCAGCAGCTTAGCGGGGGGGCCTGGGAATTCACCCCTCCACTTT

size: -
J: TRBJ1-4
D: -
V: TRBV4-1
CDR3: CASSQRRESNEKLFF
DNA: TGCGCCAGCAGCCAACGGAGGGAGTCGAATGAAAAACTGTTTTTT

size: -
J: TRBJ2-5
D: TRBD1
V: TRBV7-8
CDR3: CASSWTGLGGRETQYF
DNA: TGTGCCAGCAGCTGGACAGGGTTAGGAGGGCGAGAGACCCAGTACTTC

size: -
J: TRBJ1-1
D: -
V: TRBV18
CDR3: CASSPPSGGSSEAFF
DNA: TGTGCCAGCTCACCACCTTCAGGTGGGAGCTCTGAAGCTTTCTTT

size: once
J: TRBJ2-7
D: -
V: TRBV20-1
CDR3: CSASPVGATFYEQYF
DNA: TGCAGTGCTAGTCCCGTGGGGGCAACTTTCTACGAGCAGTACTTC

size: -
J: TRBJ2-3
D: TRBD2
V: TRBV3-1/TRBV3-2
CDR3: CASSQGGGPRTDTQYF
DNA: TGTGCCAGCAGCCAAGGCGGGGGGCCCCGCACAGATACGCAGTATTTT

size: -
J: TRBJ2-2
D: -
V: TRBV29-1
CDR3: CSVVRGANTGELFF
DNA: TGCAGCGTTGTTCGGGGGGCTAACACCGGGGAGCTGTTTTTT

size: -
J: TRBJ2-1
D: -
V: TRBV9
CDR3: CASSVDGSRSYNEQFF
DNA: TGTGCCAGCAGCGTAGACGGGAGTCGCTCCTACAATGAGCAGTTCTTC

size: -
J: TRBJ2-1
D: TRBD2
V: TRBV24-1
CDR3: CATSDNVAGGPYEQFF
DNA: TGTGCCACCAGTGATAACGTAGCGGGAGGGCCCTATGAGCAGTTCTTC

size: once
J: TRBJ2-1
D: -
V: TRBV28
CDR3: CASSFSLSSSYNEQFF
DNA: TGTGCCAGCAGTTTTAGCCTATCAAGCTCCTACAATGAGCAGTTCTTC

size: -
J: TRBJ2-2
D: TRBD2
V: TRBV9
CDR3: CASSVGLAPGELFF
DNA: TGTGCCAGCAGCGTGGGACTAGCTCCCGGGGAGCTGTTTTTT

size: -
J: TRBJ2-5
D: -
V: TRBV5-5
CDR3: CASSLAIQVNQRTQYF
DNA: TGTGCCAGCAGCTTGGCCATACAAGTAAATCAACGGACCCAGTACTTC

size: -
J: TRBJ2-7
D: TRBD1
V: TRBV11-2
CDR3: CAIAGGGYEQYF
DNA: TGTGCCATCGCAGGGGGCGGGTACGAGCAGTACTTC